The 23 T cell receptor beta chains in this list originate from one sample, sequenced in a study of blood T cell repertoires in COVID-19. The data were produced by immunoSEQ multiplex PCR, yet TCRdb's version contains in-frame clones alone and is incomplete. The sample has approximately 300,000 clones, under 90% seen once. Sequencing was done on a sample of PBMCs or T cells enriched from blood (not recorded which). These receptor sequences come from a woman aged 30 to 39 who had recovered from COVID-19.

This chain uses TRBV10-3 with TRBJ1-2; D gene unclear. Trimming stripped 0 bases from V and 5 bases from J, with 4 bases between. CDR3 length: 12 amino acids. Germline CDR1 ENHRY, CDR2 SYGVKD. This CDR3 reads CAISESRYGYTF. The CDR3, as DNA: TGTGCCATCAGTGAGTCGCGGTATGGCTACACCTTC.

The J gene is TRBJ2-1, the V gene TRBV27, with a tentative D call TRBD1 (6 bases). V was trimmed by 6 bases and J by 12 bases, leaving 12 bases between them. The CDR3 extends over 11 amino acids. The germline V gene has CDR1 MNHEY and CDR2 SMNVEV (reference sequence). The CDR3 coding sequence is TGTGCCAGCAGCCTGGGGGCCAGGCAGTTCTTC. Protein product: CASSLGARQFF.

The chain carries TRBV30 and TRBJ1-6; no clear D gene. With 4 bases removed from V and 0 bases from J, the gap between germline ends came to 10 bases. The CDR3 length is 15 residues. Germline CDR1 reads GTSNPN; CDR2 reads SVGIG (reference sequence). CDR3 sequence (DNA): TGTGCCTGGAACGCAGCGAGCTCCTATAATTCACCCCTCCACTTT. Protein: CAWNAASSYNSPLHF.

The chain recombines TRBV5-6 with TRBJ2-3, with a weak D call TRBD1 (5 bases). This CDR3 is 13 amino acids long. V was cut by 4 bases and J by 6 bases, with 12 bases left in between. Looked up from germline, CDR1 is SGHDT and CDR2 is YYEEEE. CDR3 in amino acids: CASSILGRDTQYF. The CDR3 coding sequence is TGTGCCAGCAGCATCTTGGGGCGGGATACGCAGTATTTT.

The V call is TRBV5-8, the J call TRBJ1-4; D may be TRBD1 (6 bases). The V gene lost 6 bases and the J gene lost 10 bases, with 22 bases spanning the gap. Germline CDR1 reads SGHTS; CDR2 reads YDEGEE. The CDR3 runs to 15 residues. DNA of the CDR3: TGTGCCAGCAACTCTGGGGGGGGCCCTCCGGGAAAACTGTTTTTT. As protein: CASNSGGGPPGKLFF. Based on the CDR3 plus reference TRBV5-8 and TRBJ1-4, the full variable domain is EAGVTQSPTHLIKTRGQQATLRCSPISGHTSVYWYQQALGLGLQFLLWYDEGEERNRGNFPPRFSGRQFPNYSSELNVNALELEDSALYLCASNSGGGPPGKLFFGSGTQLSVL.

The chain has TRBV6-5 and TRBJ2-7, with 7 nucleotides matching TRBD1. Germline V gene data show CDR1 as MNHEY and CDR2 as SVGAGI. V shed 2 bases and J 9 bases; nucleotides not matched to a gene: 1. This CDR3 spans 11 amino acids. CDR3 in amino acids: CASSYGTAQYF. CDR3 coding DNA: TGTGCCAGCAGTTACGGGACAGCGCAGTACTTC.

In this sample, this clone turned up once. The V and J genes are TRBV7-6 and TRBJ2-7; D may be TRBD1 (5 bases). Germline V CDR1 and CDR2: SGHVS, FNYEAQ. V was cut by 8 bases and J by 4 bases, with 21 bases left in between. The CDR3 sequence is 15 residues long. The CDR3 here is CASGPGQGHMYEQYF. The CDR3 DNA reads TGTGCCAGCGGACCCGGGCAGGGCCATATGTACGAGCAGTACTTC.

This chain connects TRBV24-1 to TRBJ1-6; D unresolved. Trimming pared 0 bases from V and 8 bases from J, leaving 13 bases between. This CDR3 comprises 16 residues. From germline, CDR1 is KGHDR and CDR2 SFDVKD. In DNA form, the CDR3 reads TGTGCCACCAGTGATTTGCAAGGGCAGGAGGATTCACCCCTCCACTTT. Amino acid sequence: CATSDLQGQEDSPLHF.

This clone was seen only once. The chain employs TRBV15 and TRBJ2-7; 8 bases are shared with TRBD1. CDR3 length equals 14 residues. V shed 0 bases, J shed 3 bases, and the junction held 1 base outside the gene matches. Germline loops: CDR1 LNHNV, CDR2 YYDKDF (reference sequence). The CDR3 sequence is CATSRDRGLYEQYF. In nucleotides, the CDR3 is TGTGCCACCAGCAGAGACAGGGGGCTCTACGAGCAGTACTTC.

The V and J genes are TRBV19 and TRBJ1-1; D perhaps matches TRBD1 (5 bases). The CDR3 contains 14 residues. Germline CDR1 is LNHDA and CDR2 is SQIVND (reference sequence). V lost 6 bases to trimming and J lost 1 base, with 12 bases between them. The CDR3 DNA reads TGTGCCAGTAGGGACCTGGACAAGAACACTGAAGCTTTCTTT. It translates to CASRDLDKNTEAFF.

The CDR3 is CASSIRTSEYEQYF. The CDR3 coding sequence is TGTGCCAGTAGTATAAGGACTAGCGAGTACGAGCAGTACTTC. The chain recombines TRBV19 with TRBJ2-7; 9 bases are a match to TRBD2. The CDR3 is made up of 14 amino acids. The germline V gene has CDR1 LNHDA and CDR2 SQIVND (reference sequence). Germline trimming cut 2 bases from V and 4 bases from J; bases unmatched to any gene: 3.

The V call is TRBV3-1 (or the pseudogene TRBV3-2), the J call TRBJ1-2; TRBD1 matches 8 bases. V was pared by 4 bases and J by 6 bases, with 7 bases of the junction left unmatched. The germline V gene encodes CDR1 LGHDT and CDR2 YNNKEL (reference sequence). CDR3 length: 14 residues. The CDR3, as DNA: TGTGCCAGCAGCCCGGACACAGGGGGGCATGGCTACACCTTC. Protein product: CASSPDTGGHGYTF.

J is TRBJ1-4 and V is TRBV27; D remains ambiguous. From germline, CDR1 is MNHEY and CDR2 SMNVEV (reference sequence). Trimming removed 4 bases from V and 4 bases from J, with 10 bases in between. The CDR3 sequence is 14 residues long. The DNA of the CDR3 is TGTGCCAGCAGTTCCATGACATATAATGAAAAACTGTTTTTT. This codes for CASSSMTYNEKLFF.

The chain links TRBV5-1 to TRBJ2-5; TRBD1 matches at 10 bases. The V gene's germline CDR1 is SGHRS and CDR2 YFSETQ. V was clipped by 4 bases and J by 4 bases; unmatched bases: 4. CDR3 length: 14 residues. In DNA form, the CDR3 reads TGCGCCAGCAGCCGGGACAGGGGAATAGAGACCCAGTACTTC. Residues: CASSRDRGIETQYF.

The genes are TRBV7-9 and TRBJ1-4; weak D call: TRBD1 (5 bases). Trimming removed 3 bases at V and 7 bases at J, with 6 bases between. This CDR3 has 12 amino acids. CDR1 SEHNR and CDR2 FQNEAQ come from the germline V gene (reference sequence). CDR3 amino acids: CASSFRGEKLFF. The DNA for the CDR3 is TGTGCCAGCAGCTTTAGGGGTGAAAAACTGTTTTTT.

V and J are TRBV7-2 and TRBJ2-7, with a tentative D call TRBD1 (6 bases). Germline-derived CDR1 and CDR2 are SGHTA and FQGNSA. V lost 0 bases to trimming and J lost 4 bases, with 13 bases between them. CDR3 size: 15 residues. The CDR3 region has the DNA TGTGCCAGCAGCTTAGCGGGGACAAGAGCTTACGAGCAGTACTTC. It translates to CASSLAGTRAYEQYF.

The chain carries TRBV4-1 and TRBJ1-5, with 7 bases that match TRBD1. Germline CDR1 reads MGHRA; CDR2 reads YSYEKL. V trimming: 1 base; J trimming: 1 base; junction bases outside the gene matches: 4. This CDR3 is 16 amino acids long. In nucleotides, the CDR3 is TGCGCCAGCAGCCAAGGTTACAGGGGAAGCAATCAGCCCCAGCATTTT. Protein: CASSQGYRGSNQPQHF.

This clone was seen once. The chain carries TRBV9 and TRBJ2-3; 12 positions match TRBD2. CDR3 length equals 17 residues. J was trimmed by 3 bases and V by 0 bases; bases with no gene match: 5. Germline V gene sequence: CDR1 SGDLS, CDR2 YYNGEE. This chain's CDR3 is CASSVGLAGGPTDTQYF. As DNA, the CDR3 is TGTGCCAGCAGCGTAGGGCTAGCGGGAGGGCCGACAGATACGCAGTATTTT.

The genes are TRBV14 and TRBJ1-2, with D unclear. V was clipped by 6 bases and J by 4 bases, with 9 bases between them. Germline CDR1 SGHDN, CDR2 FVKESK. The CDR3 is 12 amino acids. CDR3 loop: CASRPEGYGYTF. CDR3 DNA sequence: TGTGCCAGCAGACCGGAGGGCTATGGCTACACCTTC. The complete variable domain, with remaining parts taken from reference TRBV14 and TRBJ1-2, reads EAGVTQFPSHSVIEKGQTVTLRCDPISGHDNLYWYRRVMGKEIKFLLHFVKESKQDESGMPNNRFLAERTGGTYSTLKVQPAELEDSGVYFCASRPEGYGYTFGSGTRLTVV.

Comments on this clone: The junction does not match germline at one end; this may be a read error. The gene calls are TRBV6-6 and TRBJ1-4, with 8 bases fitting TRBD1. The CDR3 sequence is 11 residues long. Germline values: CDR1 MNHNY, CDR2 SVGAGI (reference sequence). CDR3 in amino acids: CASSTQGAWLF. DNA for the CDR3: TGTGCCAGCAGTACTCAGGGGGCCTGGCTTTTT.

The V and J genes are TRBV6-1 and TRBJ1-5; D is perhaps TRBD1 (5 bases). The CDR3 totals 16 residues. Germline-derived CDR1 and CDR2 are MNHNS and SASEGT. V lost 3 bases and J 1 base, leaving 13 bases between the germline ends. CDR3 bases: TGTGCCAGCAGTGAGCGACCAGGGCAGAGCAATCAGCCCCAGCATTTT. Encoded protein: CASSERPGQSNQPQHF.

The V call is TRBV18, the J call TRBJ1-1, with D possibly matching TRBD1 (5 bases). Trimming removed 6 bases at V and 0 bases at J, with 8 bases between. Germline CDR1 KGHSH, CDR2 LQKENI. The CDR3 length is 13 residues. CDR3 sequence reads: CASSPTVNTEAFF. Here the CDR3 DNA reads TGTGCCAGCTCCCCGACAGTGAACACTGAAGCTTTCTTT.

This rearrangement joins TRBV30 to TRBJ1-2; 8 nucleotides align to TRBD1. The J segment lost 8 bases and the V segment lost 7 bases, leaving 12 bases of the junction unmatched. CDR1 is GTSNPN, CDR2 SVGIG, per germline (reference sequence). The CDR3 length is 13 residues. The CDR3 sequence is CASLPTGQGGYTF. The CDR3 coding sequence is TGTGCCTCATTACCGACAGGACAGGGAGGCTACACCTTC.